The sequence of this T cell receptor (beta chain) was determined in a study of identical twins' blood T cells. As for the study in general: Around twelve libraries, six alpha and six beta, gave approximately 48 million reads.

A previously described protocol, modified, built RNA-based TCR cDNA libraries. MiXCR, applied by TCRdb to the 5' RACE reads, yields one record per CDR3 protein. The data hold a few hundred thousand distinct CDR3 sequences, with about 28% observed a single time. Points from the study as a whole: Shared CDR3 clonotype counts between two donors mainly tracked the product of their cloneset sizes, twins included. Twin repertoire similarity may partly reflect shared environment.

A note on this clonotype: Its antigen is not identified.

Between the trimmed V and J ends, which lost 0 bases and 5 bases, there was a span of 11 bases. CDR3 size: 14 residues. Germline V gene lookup returns CDR1 SGHRS and CDR2 YFSETQ. The chain couples TRBV5-1 to TRBJ1-1; no reliable D call. Sequencing was done on a sample of PBMCs. The TCR sequence derives from a woman aged 18-49 years in good health. CDR3 DNA sequence: TGCGCCAGCAGCTTGGATACCTTGGGGACTGAAGCTTTCTTT. Amino acids: CASSLDTLGTEAFF.